This is a list of T cell receptor beta chains from one sample in a study of T-cell memory formation after mild COVID-19. TCRdb re-analysed the 5' RACE reads in MiXCR, keeping a single row per CDR3 protein. The sample carries more than 150,000 distinct CDR3 sequences, about 18% recorded once. Sequencing input: PBMCs or a T cell subset sorted from them (not recorded which). These receptors were obtained from a man aged 18 to 29 who had mild COVID-19 (a few samples of this study predate the infection). Cell type and time point are not known. Each CDR3 is given with its conserved first and last residue. The order of the fields is clone size, D gene, V gene, J gene, CDR3 DNA, CDR3 protein. A D gene is named only where the DNA matches it firmly. Not all rows give a size; the values are once, few, many and, for expanded clones, a class.

size: few; D: NA; V: TRBV7-2; J: TRBJ1-4; DNA: TGTGCCAGCAGCTTTAAGCCGGGACAAGAGGAAAAACTGTTTTTT; CDR3: CASSFKPGQEEKLFF
size: few; D: TRBD1; V: TRBV20-1; J: TRBJ1-4; DNA: TGCAGTGCTAGAGGGAGGCAGGGGGACGAAAAACTGTTTTTT; CDR3: CSARGRQGDEKLFF
size: few; D: TRBD2; V: TRBV3-1; J: TRBJ2-1; DNA: TGTGCCAGCAGCCCGGGGGTAGCGGGGGACAATGAGCAGTTCTTC; CDR3: CASSPGVAGDNEQFF
size: NA; D: NA; V: TRBV12-3/TRBV12-4; J: TRBJ2-6; DNA: TGTGCCAGCAGTTTATGGATTTCTGGGGCCAACGTCCTGACTTTC; CDR3: CASSLWISGANVLTF
size: few; D: NA; V: TRBV7-2; J: TRBJ2-2; DNA: TGTGCCAGCAGCCTCCCCAGGGGAGGCGGGGAGCTGTTTTTT; CDR3: CASSLPRGGGELFF
size: few; D: NA; V: TRBV10-1; J: TRBJ2-3; DNA: TGCGCCAGCGGTCCGGCAGGGGCCGGCACAGATACGCAGTATTTT; CDR3: CASGPAGAGTDTQYF
size: few; D: NA; V: TRBV27; J: TRBJ1-1; DNA: TGTGCCAGCAGTTTAATGGCGAACACTGAAGCTTTCTTT; CDR3: CASSLMANTEAFF
size: many; D: NA; V: TRBV7-8; J: TRBJ2-3; DNA: TGTGCCAGCAGCCCCCACAGGGGAGGGGATGCAGATACGCAGTATTTT; CDR3: CASSPHRGGDADTQYF
size: NA; D: NA; V: TRBV7-8; J: TRBJ2-3; DNA: TGTGCCAGCAGTAAACGGGGGGCCACAGATACGCAGTATTTT; CDR3: CASSKRGATDTQYF
size: NA; D: NA; V: TRBV2; J: TRBJ2-5; DNA: TGTGCCAGCAGTGCCGGACAGCAAGAGACCCAGTACTTC; CDR3: CASSAGQQETQYF
size: NA; D: TRBD1; V: TRBV6-5; J: TRBJ1-1; DNA: TGTGCCAGCAGTTACTCGGGGGCAGGGGGCGGTAGCACTGAAGCTTTCTTT; CDR3: CASSYSGAGGGSTEAFF
size: few; D: NA; V: TRBV10-3; J: TRBJ1-2; DNA: TGTGCCATCAGCGACGACGGGGACTATGGCTACACCTTC; CDR3: CAISDDGDYGYTF
size: NA; D: TRBD2; V: TRBV2; J: TRBJ2-1; DNA: TGTGCCAGCACATCGGGCCCGGGGGGGAATGAGCAGTTCTTC; CDR3: CASTSGPGGNEQFF
size: few; D: TRBD2; V: TRBV5-1; J: TRBJ2-5; DNA: TGCGCCAGCAGCTTGGTAGCGGGGTCCTTGGAGACCCAGTACTTC; CDR3: CASSLVAGSLETQYF
size: NA; D: NA; V: TRBV5-1; J: TRBJ1-5; DNA: TGCGCCAGCAGCGAACCTGGGTCCGGGACCCATAGCAATCAGCCCCAGCATTTT; CDR3: CASSEPGSGTHSNQPQHF
size: few; D: NA; V: TRBV5-1; J: TRBJ2-3; DNA: TGCGCCAGCAGCTTGGTCCCGGGCTCTACCGGAGATACGCAGTATTTT; CDR3: CASSLVPGSTGDTQYF
size: few; D: NA; V: TRBV7-2; J: TRBJ2-1; DNA: TGTGCCAGCAGCTTATACCGCGCGTGGGCTCGGAATGAGCAGTTCTTC; CDR3: CASSLYRAWARNEQFF
size: many; D: TRBD1; V: TRBV6-2/TRBV6-3; J: TRBJ2-7; DNA: TGTGCCAGCAGTTACCAGGGGGAGAGCTCCTACGAGCAGTACTTC; CDR3: CASSYQGESSYEQYF
size: few; D: TRBD2; V: TRBV28; J: TRBJ2-2; DNA: TGTGCCAGCAGTTTACCAGCGGGGGGAAACACCGGGGAGCTGTTTTTT; CDR3: CASSLPAGGNTGELFF
size: few; D: TRBD1; V: TRBV9; J: TRBJ2-6; DNA: TGTGCCAGCAGCTTACAGGGGGCTGGTGGGGCCAACGTCCTGACTTTC; CDR3: CASSLQGAGGANVLTF
size: many; D: NA; V: TRBV15; J: TRBJ2-5; DNA: TGTGCCACCAGCAGAGATCCCTTGGGGACCCAGTACTTC; CDR3: CATSRDPLGTQYF
size: NA; D: NA; V: TRBV2; J: TRBJ2-3; DNA: TGTGCCAGCAGTGAAAGGGCCTCGGGCACAGATACGCAGTATTTT; CDR3: CASSERASGTDTQYF
size: NA; D: TRBD2; V: TRBV20-1; J: TRBJ2-2; DNA: TGCAGTGCGCAAAGACTAGCGCAGTACACCGGGGAGCTGTTTTTT; CDR3: CSAQRLAQYTGELFF
size: NA; D: NA; V: TRBV24-1; J: TRBJ2-3; DNA: TGTGCCACCAGTGGCCGGGGCACAGATACGCAGTATTTT; CDR3: CATSGRGTDTQYF
size: NA; D: NA; V: TRBV7-3; J: TRBJ1-6; DNA: TGTGCCAGCAGCTTTCAACCCTATAATTCACCCCTCCACTTT; CDR3: CASSFQPYNSPLHF
size: NA; D: NA; V: TRBV7-9; J: TRBJ2-3; DNA: TGTGCCAGCAGCCCTAGCACCGGGGCAGTTAGCACAGATACGCAGTATTTT; CDR3: CASSPSTGAVSTDTQYF
size: NA; D: NA; V: TRBV7-2; J: TRBJ2-2; DNA: TGTGCCAGCAGCTTAGGGTCAGGTGACACCGGGGAGCTGTTTTTT; CDR3: CASSLGSGDTGELFF
size: NA; D: NA; V: TRBV29-1; J: TRBJ1-2; DNA: TGCAGCGTTGAAGATCCTTTTAGGGGGGGCTACACCTTC; CDR3: CSVEDPFRGGYTF
size: NA; D: TRBD1; V: TRBV5-1; J: TRBJ1-2; DNA: TGCGCCAGCTCAAACAGGGGAAACGGCTACACCTTC; CDR3: CASSNRGNGYTF
size: few; D: NA; V: TRBV7-2; J: TRBJ2-5; DNA: TGTGCCAGCAGCCAACTAGCCCCAGAGACCCAGTACTTC; CDR3: CASSQLAPETQYF
size: NA; D: TRBD1; V: TRBV7-2; J: TRBJ1-6; DNA: TGTGCCACCTCTCAGACAGGGAATAATTCACCCCTCCACTTT; CDR3: CATSQTGNNSPLHF
size: NA; D: TRBD2; V: TRBV3-1; J: TRBJ2-1; DNA: TGTGCCAGCGGTGCCCGGGAGACTAGCGGCCTTCCGAGTGAGCAGTTCTTC; CDR3: CASGARETSGLPSEQFF
size: once; D: NA; V: TRBV20-1; J: TRBJ2-1; DNA: TGCAGTGCTAGCGCCCAGGGGAGATACAATGAGCAGTTCTTC; CDR3: CSASAQGRYNEQFF
size: NA; D: TRBD1; V: TRBV4-3; J: TRBJ2-6; DNA: TGCGCCAGCAGCCAAGGTCTAGACGGGACAGAAATCGTCCTGACTTTC; CDR3: CASSQGLDGTEIVLTF
size: few; D: NA; V: TRBV18; J: TRBJ1-1; DNA: TGTGCCAGCTCACCACTAAAGACAGGGAACACTGAAGCTTTCTTT; CDR3: CASSPLKTGNTEAFF
size: NA; D: NA; V: TRBV6-5; J: TRBJ1-2; DNA: TGTGCCAGCAGTTACTCAGGGGCTGAAGGGGCCAACTATGGCTACACCTTC; CDR3: CASSYSGAEGANYGYTF
size: many; D: NA; V: TRBV7-4; J: TRBJ1-5; DNA: TGTGCCAGCAGCTCCCTCGATAGCAATCAGCCCCAGCATTTT; CDR3: CASSSLDSNQPQHF
size: few; D: TRBD2; V: TRBV20-1; J: TRBJ2-3; DNA: TGCAGTGCCCCGGTGCCAGCGGGGCCAGGGGATACGCAGTATTTT; CDR3: CSAPVPAGPGDTQYF
size: many; D: TRBD1; V: TRBV10-3; J: TRBJ2-5; DNA: TGTGCCATCAGCCCCGGGAACAGGGGGTCCCAAGAGACCCAGTACTTC; CDR3: CAISPGNRGSQETQYF
size: few; D: NA; V: TRBV28; J: TRBJ2-1; DNA: TGTGCCAGCAGTCCCAGGAGGACAGAGCAGTTCTTC; CDR3: CASSPRRTEQFF